This is a list of T cell receptor beta chains from one sample in a study of CD8+CD57+ T cells in acquired aplastic anemia. TCRdb used MiXCR to reprocess the reads, holding one entry per CDR3 protein. This table holds hundreds of thousands of distinct CDR3 sequences, around 45% found once. The sequenced material came from sorted CD4+, CD8+, or CD8+CD57+ T cells (not recorded which) from PBMCs. These receptors were collected from a human donor with aplastic anemia. The CDR3 runs from the conserved cysteine through the conserved F or W. The order of the fields is V gene, J gene, CDR3 protein.

V: TRBV11-1
J: TRBJ1-6
CDR3: CASSSQGAGLRSPLHF

V: TRBV20-1
J: TRBJ2-7
CDR3: CSATRGRSWDEQYF

V: TRBV25-1
J: TRBJ2-1
CDR3: CASTDRALRQPREFF

V: TRBV7-9
J: TRBJ1-1
CDR3: CASSPGTARAFF

V: TRBV7-2
J: TRBJ1-1
CDR3: CVSSLYWNTEAFF

V: TRBV27
J: TRBJ2-7
CDR3: CASSPRQGRYEQYF

V: TRBV4-3
J: TRBJ1-2
CDR3: CASSQDRAGNYGYTF

V: TRBV19
J: TRBJ2-3
CDR3: CASSIVLAGAEGDTQYF

V: TRBV20-1
J: TRBJ1-2
CDR3: CSARDPAGYTF

V: TRBV10-2
J: TRBJ1-2
CDR3: CASSESIQGNNYGYTF

V: TRBV20-1
J: TRBJ1-5
CDR3: CSGGQPQHF

V: TRBV5-6
J: TRBJ2-7
CDR3: CASSLGAGPYYEQYF

V: TRBV10-3
J: TRBJ1-6
CDR3: CAIRTGTPNSPLHF

V: TRBV6-4
J: TRBJ2-2
CDR3: CASSDSETGELFF

V: TRBV19
J: TRBJ2-6
CDR3: CASSIGPFSGANVLTF

V: TRBV7-9
J: TRBJ2-3
CDR3: CASSLASGGFPTDTQYF

V: TRBV6-2/TRBV6-3
J: TRBJ1-3
CDR3: CASSYSPDRRMIDTIYF

V: TRBV20-1
J: TRBJ2-5
CDR3: CSASSQGGQETQYF

V: TRBV2
J: TRBJ1-4
CDR3: CASSGKGEKLFF

V: TRBV7-9
J: TRBJ2-3
CDR3: CASSLASGRAQDTQYF

V: TRBV7-3
J: TRBJ1-4
CDR3: CASSLNAYPDTDEKLFF

V: TRBV7-9
J: TRBJ1-1
CDR3: CASSLGGGRAPNTEAFF

V: TRBV9
J: TRBJ2-2
CDR3: CASSVGTSSTGELFF

V: TRBV29-1
J: TRBJ2-1
CDR3: CSVALRDRGHEQFF

V: TRBV6-1
J: TRBJ2-3
CDR3: CAISESGLTSTDTQYF

V: TRBV19
J: TRBJ1-2
CDR3: CASTGQGSGDYTF

V: TRBV30
J: TRBJ1-1
CDR3: CAWSVITNTEAFF

V: TRBV2
J: TRBJ1-2
CDR3: CASSEIGGQGDGYTF

V: TRBV2
J: TRBJ2-7
CDR3: CASSNGAIIYEQYF

V: TRBV29-1
J: TRBJ2-7
CDR3: CSVEDREDYEQYF

V: TRBV10-3
J: TRBJ1-6
CDR3: CAISESNRPDNSPLHF

V: TRBV24-1
J: TRBJ2-2
CDR3: CATSGFGVGELFF

V: TRBV20-1
J: TRBJ1-1
CDR3: CSAKRGTGDTEAFF

V: TRBV9
J: TRBJ2-3
CDR3: CASSVLGPRDTQYF

V: TRBV5-1
J: TRBJ2-2
CDR3: CASSWATRSYRELFF

V: TRBV20-1
J: TRBJ2-7
CDR3: CSARSSGTGGYEQYF

V: TRBV7-2
J: TRBJ2-1
CDR3: CATTTSTGSYNEQFF

V: TRBV7-8
J: TRBJ2-1
CDR3: CASSERTVLPLEQFF

V: TRBV7-9
J: TRBJ2-1
CDR3: CASGQGSVNEQFF

V: TRBV2
J: TRBJ1-3
CDR3: CASSDLGNTIYF